These 19 T cell receptor beta chains share one sample of origin, sequenced in a study of cytomegalovirus exposure and HLA in healthy donors. Clones were sequenced by immunoSEQ multiplex PCR, and TCRdb holds only the in-frame ones, with some missing. Of 70,000 to 75,000 clones listed, 94% were seen once; the top ten hold roughly 1%. Sequenced input: PBMCs. The receptors shown here come from a woman between 18 and 30 years old in good health and CMV-seronegative.

This sequence joins TRBV7-2 and TRBJ2-2; 9 bases line up with TRBD2. The germline V gene encodes CDR1 SGHTA and CDR2 FQGNSA. This CDR3 comprises 15 residues. Germline trimming cut 6 bases from V and 9 bases from J; bases unmatched to any gene: 11. For the CDR3, the DNA is TGTGCCAGCAGGGGGCCTGCGGGAGGGCCCTGGGAGCTGTTTTTT. Residues: CASRGPAGGPWELFF.

The chain uses TRBV7-9 and TRBJ2-7, with a weak D call TRBD2 (6 bases). The V end lost 8 bases, the J end lost 2 bases, and 16 bases lay between the germline ends. The CDR3 runs to 14 residues. CDR1 SEHNR and CDR2 FQNEAQ come from the germline V gene (reference sequence). CDR3 region: CASAAGGFAYEQYF. CDR3 nucleotide sequence: TGTGCCAGCGCAGCGGGCGGGTTTGCCTACGAGCAGTACTTC. The full variable domain, with the rest looked up from reference TRBV7-9 and TRBJ2-7, is DTGVSQNPRHKITKRGQNVTFRCDPISEHNRLYWYRQTLGQGPEFLTYFQNEAQLEKSRLLSDRFSAERPKGSFSTLEIQRTEQGDSAMYLCASAAGGFAYEQYFGPGTRLTVT.

The rearrangement joins TRBV9 to TRBJ2-3; 7 nucleotides agree with TRBD2. V lost 3 bases, J lost 6 bases, and 7 bases stayed unmatched. Germline CDR1 and CDR2: SGDLS and YYNGEE. CDR3 size: 14 residues. This chain's CDR3 is CASSGPSGGDTQYF. The CDR3 coding sequence is TGTGCCAGCAGCGGTCCTAGCGGCGGGGATACGCAGTATTTT. Drawing the rest from reference TRBV9 and TRBJ2-3, the complete variable domain is DSGVTQTPKHLITATGQRVTLRCSPRSGDLSVYWYQQSLDQGLQFLIQYYNGEERAKGNILERFSAQQFPDLHSELNLSSLELGDSALYFCASSGPSGGDTQYFGPGTRLTVL.

The chain joins TRBV6-6 to TRBJ2-1; the D gene is possibly TRBD2 (6 bases). Trimming cost V 6 bases and J 4 bases, with 19 bases left between them. The CDR3 length is 16 residues. Germline loops: CDR1 MNHNY, CDR2 SVGAGI (reference sequence). The CDR3 nucleotides read TGTGCCAGCAGATTAGCGGTTTTAGGTCAGTACAATGAGCAGTTCTTC. Encoded protein: CASRLAVLGQYNEQFF.

The chain couples TRBV7-2 to TRBJ1-1, with D possibly being TRBD1 (5 bases). The CDR3 runs to 14 residues. V lost 7 bases and J lost 1, with 13 bases in between. Germline-derived CDR1 and CDR2 are SGHTA and FQGNSA. The CDR3 DNA is TGTGCCAGCACCATGGGGCGGCAGAACACTGAAGCTTTCTTT. This sequence encodes CASTMGRQNTEAFF.

This chain uses TRBV4-2 with TRBJ1-2; 9 bases fit TRBD1. The CDR3 consists of 15 residues. V dropped 0 bases and J dropped 8; count of bases not matched to a gene: 7. The germline CDR1 and CDR2 sequences are LGHNA and YNFKEQ. CDR3 coding DNA: TGTGCCAGCAGCCAAGAGGGACAGGGCTTGCGGGGCTACACCTTC. It encodes CASSQEGQGLRGYTF.

This rearrangement joins TRBV25-1 to TRBJ2-2, with a possible D match to TRBD1 (5 bases). Germline CDR1 reads MGHDK; CDR2 reads SYGVNS. The CDR3 has 14 amino acids. Trimming stripped 4 bases from V and 1 base from J, with 7 bases between. CDR3 sequence (DNA): TGTGCCAGCAGTGCAACAGGGAACACCGGGGAGCTGTTTTTT. It yields the protein CASSATGNTGELFF.

The V and J genes are TRBV6-5 and TRBJ2-1; TRBD2 matches 9 bases. From germline, CDR1 is MNHEY and CDR2 SVGAGI. This CDR3 has 16 residues. J gave up 5 bases and V 2 bases, and 7 bases lay outside the gene matches. The CDR3 reads CASSYVASSGNNEQFF. CDR3 in DNA: TGTGCCAGCAGTTACGTCGCCTCTAGCGGGAACAATGAGCAGTTCTTC.

V usage is TRBV7-2 and J usage is TRBJ1-1; D possibly corresponds to TRBD1 (5 bases). From germline, CDR1 is SGHTA and CDR2 FQGNSA. V gave up 5 bases and J gave up 4 bases, with 14 bases separating them. The CDR3 contains 14 residues. As DNA, the CDR3 is TGTGCCAGCAGCCCCAACGCTCAGGGCACTGAAGCTTTCTTT. Protein product: CASSPNAQGTEAFF. Using reference TRBV7-2 and TRBJ1-1 for the parts outside the CDR3, the full variable domain is GAGVSQSPSNKVTEKGKDVELRCDPISGHTALYWYRQSLGQGLEFLIYFQGNSAPDKSGLPSDRFSAERTGGSVSTLTIQRTQQEDSAVYLCASSPNAQGTEAFFGQGTRLTVV.

The chain recombines TRBV7-2 with TRBJ2-7; 12 positions agree with TRBD2. Losses at the gene ends were 5 bases for V and 4 bases for J; bases not matched to a gene: 3. The CDR3 extends over 14 amino acids. Germline values: CDR1 SGHTA, CDR2 FQGNSA. CDR3 region: CASSTTSGRYEQYF. Written as DNA, the CDR3 is TGTGCCAGCAGCACCACTAGCGGGAGGTACGAGCAGTACTTC. Full variable domain (outside the CDR3, taken from reference TRBV7-2 and TRBJ2-7): GAGVSQSPSNKVTEKGKDVELRCDPISGHTALYWYRQSLGQGLEFLIYFQGNSAPDKSGLPSDRFSAERTGGSVSTLTIQRTQQEDSAVYLCASSTTSGRYEQYFGPGTRLTVT.

J is TRBJ2-7 and V is TRBV6-5, with TRBD1 as a possible D gene (6 bases). The CDR3 has 13 residues. The V gene lost 5 bases and the J gene lost 1 base, with 9 bases spanning the gap. Germline lookup yields CDR1 MNHEY and CDR2 SVGAGI. CDR3 sequence reads: CASSHRVSYEQYF. CDR3 in DNA: TGTGCCAGCAGTCACAGGGTTTCCTACGAGCAGTACTTC.

The chain uses TRBV28 and TRBJ2-7; TRBD1 matches at 11 bases. The CDR3 length is 19 residues. Germline trimming cut 2 bases from V and 2 bases from J; bases unmatched to any gene: 14. Germline CDR1 reads MDHEN; CDR2 reads SYDVKM. CDR3 coding DNA: TGTGCCAGCAGTTTAAAGTGGACAGGGGGCCAAGCGTGGACCTACGAGCAGTACTTC. This gives the protein CASSLKWTGGQAWTYEQYF.

The chain carries TRBV2 and TRBJ2-1; 13 bases match TRBD2. CDR3 size: 15 residues. CDR1 is SNHLY, CDR2 FYNNEI, per germline. Trimming cost V 6 bases and J 12 bases; bases outside gene matches: 11. As DNA, the CDR3 is TGTGCCAGCAGACCGGGACTAGCGGGACCGGTGGTGCAGTTCTTC. Residues: CASRPGLAGPVVQFF.

The chain recombines TRBV28 with TRBJ2-6; TRBD1 matches 10 bases. This CDR3 has 23 amino acids. Germline CDR1 is MDHEN and CDR2 is SYDVKM. The junction had 22 bases not matched to a gene; V was cut back by 1 base and J by 4 bases. CDR3 nucleotide sequence: TGTGCCAGCAGTTTATTTTTAAGTTCGGGACAGGGGTCTCCTACGGGGGGGGCCAACGTCCTGACTTTC. It specifies CASSLFLSSGQGSPTGGANVLTF.

This chain connects TRBV28 to TRBJ2-7; 7 bases are a match to TRBD1. With V trimmed by 6 bases and J by 4 bases, 6 bases remained unmatched. Germline lookup yields CDR1 MDHEN and CDR2 SYDVKM. The CDR3 covers 13 residues. CDR3 in DNA: TGTGCCAGCAGGTCAACAGGGGAGTACGAGCAGTACTTC. Encoded protein: CASRSTGEYEQYF.

This rearrangement joins TRBV9 to TRBJ2-3; 7 bases align to TRBD2. In germline, CDR1 is SGDLS, CDR2 YYNGEE. CDR3 length: 15 amino acids. V lost 1 base, J lost 4 bases, and 6 bases stayed unmatched. The CDR3 region is CASSVTRGVPDTQYF. DNA of the CDR3: TGTGCCAGCAGCGTAACCCGGGGGGTACCAGATACGCAGTATTTT.

J is TRBJ1-1 and V is TRBV5-1; 11 bases map to TRBD1. Unmatched junction bases numbered 16, after V lost 5 bases and J lost 7 bases. The germline gives CDR1 SGHRS, CDR2 YFSETQ. The CDR3 length is 17 residues. The CDR3 bases are TGCGCCAGCAGTCCTGCTGGGTCAGGACAGGGGGCTGGTGAAGCTTTCTTT. Protein product: CASSPAGSGQGAGEAFF.

V usage is TRBV7-3 and J usage is TRBJ2-1, with 9 bases fitting TRBD2. The CDR3 has 17 amino acids. Trimming removed 2 bases from V and 10 bases from J; junction bases left unmatched: 15. CDR1 SGHTA and CDR2 FQGTGA come from the germline V gene. The CDR3 region has the DNA TGTGCCAGCAGCTTAGGGGTACACGGCGGGAGGGCCGGGGAGCAGTTCTTC. It yields the protein CASSLGVHGGRAGEQFF. Variable domain in full (rest from reference TRBV7-3 and TRBJ2-1): GAGVSQTPSNKVTEKGKYVELRCDPISGHTALYWYRQSLGQGPEFLIYFQGTGAADDSGLPNDRFFAVRPEGSVSTLKIQRTERGDSAVYLCASSLGVHGGRAGEQFFGPGTRLTVL.

This rearrangement joins TRBV11-2 to TRBJ2-7, with 14 nucleotides matching TRBD2. V trimming: 1 base; J trimming: 4 bases; junction bases outside the gene matches: 3. The V gene's germline CDR1 is SGHAT and CDR2 FQNNGV. The length of the CDR3 is 16 residues. CDR3 loop: CASSLAGLAGVYEQYF. For the CDR3, the DNA is TGTGCCAGCAGCTTAGCGGGACTAGCGGGAGTATACGAGCAGTACTTC.